The clone carrying this TCR beta chain was recorded many times. Its target is unknown. This sample was taken from a study of CD8+CD57+ T cells in acquired aplastic anemia. Study conclusions and caveats: Twenty-nine shared CD8+ CDR3s appeared highly expressed within patients' immunodominant clones.

Genomic DNA templated the TCR beta VDJ and CDR3 profiling. TCRdb passed the reads through MiXCR, listing each CDR3 protein once. The sample has around 200,000 distinct CDR3 sequences, approximately 48% seen once. It was patients with CD8+CD57+ cell expansion by flow cytometry who were chosen for sequencing. Germline CDR1 reads SNHLY; CDR2 reads FYNNEI. The J segment lost 5 bases and the V segment lost 6 bases, leaving 11 bases of the junction unmatched. CDR3 length equals 17 residues. The chain links TRBV2 to TRBJ2-5, with TRBD2 matching over 14 bases. The specimen was sorted CD4+, CD8+, or CD8+CD57+ T cells (not recorded which) from PBMCs. This clonotype was sampled from a human donor with aplastic anemia. The CDR3 here is CASRGTSGGVRAETQYF. CDR3 bases: TGTGCCAGCAGAGGGACTAGCGGGGGCGTGAGGGCGGAGACCCAGTACTTC. The complete variable domain, with remaining parts taken from reference TRBV2 and TRBJ2-5, reads EPEVTQTPSHQVTQMGQEVILRCVPISNHLYFYWYRQILGQKVEFLVSFYNNEISEKSEIFDDQFSVERPDGSNFTLKIRSTKLEDSAMYFCASRGTSGGVRAETQYFGPGTRLLVL.